These T cell receptor beta chains were read from a single sample in a study of control samples from healthy donors and cancer patients. Measured with immunoSEQ multiplex PCR; TCRdb has only the in-frame clones, and not every one. The data show fewer than 50,000 clones, around 90% seen once. The sequenced material came from PBMCs. The receptor set was obtained from a young man with colorectal cancer. CDR3s include the opening cysteine and the closing phenylalanine or tryptophan. The order of the fields is J gene, V gene, CDR3 protein.

TRBJ2-2 TRBV10-3 CAIRDGTGVDTGELFF
TRBJ2-1 TRBV7-9 CASSDGTGPNEQFF
TRBJ2-3 TRBV6-5 CASSSGTYTQYF
TRBJ2-3 TRBV10-3 CAISDQPSRGTDTQYF
TRBJ1-5 TRBV5-8 CASSPGTRRYSNQPQHF
TRBJ1-1 TRBV7-9 CASSLVLRGAGKAEAFF
TRBJ1-6 TRBV15 CAASRAKSSPLHF
TRBJ1-1 TRBV6-2/TRBV6-3 CASSYDETVSTEAFF
TRBJ1-1 TRBV7-2 CASSPTSWVFEAFF
TRBJ2-3 TRBV4-1 CASSQEGGGSNTDTQYF
TRBJ2-7 TRBV10-2 CASGTGSYEQYF
TRBJ2-3 TRBV5-1 CASSARPQTDTQYF
TRBJ2-2 TRBV5-1 CASSWEGAGTGELFF
TRBJ2-5 TRBV6-5 CASSQSGTEKETQYF
TRBJ2-1 TRBV24-1 CATAGTNGEQFF
TRBJ2-7 TRBV6-1 CASSEGTSGGHPAYEQYF
TRBJ2-3 TRBV7-8 CASSLSGGGDTQYF
TRBJ1-3 TRBV2 CASSQTGGSGNTIYF
TRBJ1-1 TRBV4-1 CASSPFLQGADTEAFF
TRBJ2-3 TRBV12-3/TRBV12-4 CASSLEPDTQYF
TRBJ2-2 TRBV10-1 CASSDRVGSTGELFF
TRBJ2-7 TRBV7-6 CASSLFRGARTGEQYF
TRBJ1-2 TRBV29-1 CSVEDLGFYGYTF
TRBJ2-1 TRBV11-3 CASSLEGVLVLFEHSNEQFF
TRBJ1-6 TRBV10-2 CASSEWVANSPLHF
TRBJ1-5 TRBV19 CASSIGRGNNQPQHF
TRBJ1-1 TRBV19 CASSIIQQLNTEAFF
TRBJ1-2 TRBV4-1 CASSQITGGYTF
TRBJ1-2 TRBV5-6 CASSEDSGLPYGYTF
TRBJ1-2 TRBV2 CASSGIPDRLYGYTF
TRBJ1-5 TRBV5-1 CASSFVPGAEPQHF
TRBJ1-2 TRBV7-8 CASSLPREGHGYTF
TRBJ2-2 TRBV11-3 CASSSDTGELFF
TRBJ2-5 TRBV5-1 CASSSPYRGEETQYF
TRBJ2-3 TRBV30 CACAKPSTDTQYF
TRBJ2-3 TRBV12-3/TRBV12-4 CASSLASTDTQYF
TRBJ1-2 TRBV4-1 CASSPREGRGDGYTF
TRBJ2-5 TRBV5-6 CASSLVGTYETQYF
TRBJ2-6 TRBV5-8 CASSQGHSLSGANVLTF
TRBJ1-3 TRBV7-2 CASSLDAVTGNTIYF
TRBJ2-2 TRBV4-3 CASSPDRISTGELFF
TRBJ2-7 TRBV30 CAWSLVVSPAYEQYF
TRBJ1-2 TRBV6-6 CASSYRRGVDGYTF
TRBJ1-1 TRBV19 CASTTRYGTGTGNTEAFF
TRBJ2-3 TRBV9 CASSVSGVTDTQYF
TRBJ1-2 TRBV5-1 CASSLDQGGYTF
TRBJ2-1 TRBV4-1 CASSPRQGPNNEQFF
TRBJ2-7 TRBV7-2 CASSLAPGVGSSEQYF
TRBJ1-4 TRBV12-5 CASGSGWVTNEKLFF
TRBJ1-1 TRBV19 CASRGTAMNTEAFF
TRBJ2-3 TRBV10-3 CAISGALLKEADTQYF
TRBJ1-1 TRBV2 CASSSRRDRGRADTEAFF
TRBJ1-1 TRBV12-5 CASGPGIEAFF
TRBJ2-7 TRBV7-9 CASSLPWGRAYEQYF
TRBJ2-7 TRBV12-5 CASGFFPGAVYEQYF
TRBJ1-2 TRBV5-1 CASSLEGNFPYGYTF
TRBJ2-7 TRBV5-6 CASSLGLLYEQYF
TRBJ2-1 TRBV27 CASSLRALPRTYNEQFF
TRBJ2-1 TRBV7-8 CASSYLRGIIYNEQFF
TRBJ1-5 TRBV19 CAIGPYHHQPQHF